These 31 T cell receptor beta chains originate from one sample sequenced in a study of shared clonotypes between healthy human individuals. Generated by immunoSEQ multiplex PCR, the TCRdb table keeps only in-frame clones and is missing some. The top ten clones hold 12% of a sample with about half a million clones, 60% to 80% of them seen once. Sequenced material: PBMCs. The receptor source for this set is a woman between 40 and 55 years old in good health. Some clones in this sample may be carry-over from other donors' samples.

This chain joins TRBV7-2 and TRBJ1-5; weak D call: TRBD1 (5 bases). This CDR3 spans 17 amino acids. The V end was cut by 5 bases, the J end by 0 bases, with 17 bases between. CDR1 and CDR2 (germline): SGHTA, FQGNSA. In DNA form, the CDR3 reads TGTGCCAGCAGCCCTACGGCAGGGCCTAATAGCAATCAGCCCCAGCATTTT. It translates to CASSPTAGPNSNQPQHF.

This chain links TRBV28 with TRBJ1-5; D is unresolved. Germline V lookup: CDR1 MDHEN, CDR2 SYDVKM. Trimming left V 7 bases short and J 4 bases short, with 11 bases between. This CDR3 region has 13 residues. This CDR3 is CASTRGWNQPQHF. CDR3 DNA sequence: TGTGCCAGCACCCGAGGCTGGAATCAGCCCCAGCATTTT. The full variable domain, with the rest looked up from reference TRBV28 and TRBJ1-5, is DVKVTQSSRYLVKRTGEKVFLECVQDMDHENMFWYRQDPGLGLRLIYFSYDVKMKEKGDIPEGYSVSREKKERFSLILESASTNQTSMYLCASTRGWNQPQHFGDGTRLSIL.

This clone was recorded only once. CDR3: CASTMNTEAFF. For the CDR3, the DNA is TGTGCCAGTACCATGAACACTGAAGCTTTCTTT. The J gene is TRBJ1-1, the V gene TRBV7-9; no clear D. Trimming removed 9 bases from V and 0 bases from J, with 5 bases in between. The CDR3 runs 11 residues. CDR1 is SEHNR, CDR2 FQNEAQ, per germline (reference sequence).

The rearrangement uses TRBV19 and TRBJ2-1; possibly TRBD1 or TRBD2 for D (5 bases each). The CDR3 is 16 amino acids. Germline V lookup: CDR1 LNHDA, CDR2 SQIVND (reference sequence). With 2 bases removed from V and 5 bases from J, the gap between germline ends came to 16 bases. CDR3 bases: TGTGCCAGTAGTATACGGGACCCAGCTGAACACAATGAGCAGTTCTTC. Amino acid sequence: CASSIRDPAEHNEQFF.

CDR3 loop: CASRDQTRVGTQYF. CDR3 bases: TGCGCCAGCAGAGACCAGACTCGGGTGGGTACGCAGTATTTT. The chain carries TRBV10-2 and TRBJ2-3, with unresolved D. This CDR3 has 14 amino acids. V lost 6 bases to trimming and J lost 8 bases, with 18 bases between them. From germline, CDR1 is WSHSY and CDR2 SAAADI.

The chain recombines TRBV5-4 with TRBJ2-2, with 10 bases that match TRBD2. The CDR3 is 17 residues long. The V segment lost 0 bases and the J segment 5 bases; nucleotides outside the gene matches: 7. Germline CDR1 reads SGHNT; CDR2 reads YYREEE (reference sequence). CDR3 nucleotide sequence: TGTGCCAGCAGCTTGGTAGCGGGAGGTGGGGTAACCGGGGAGCTGTTTTTT. It codes for CASSLVAGGGVTGELFF.

A word on this clone: The likely explanation is a read error, given a far larger clone one base away. In the same sample, other DNA sequences code for this CDR3. The chain joins TRBV11-2 to TRBJ1-1; D call uncertain. The length of the CDR3 is 12 residues. The germline CDR1 and CDR2 sequences are SGHAT and FQNNGV. Here the CDR3 reads CASSLVGLEAFF. CDR3 bases: TGTGCCAGCAGCTTAGTAGGGCTTGAAGCCTTCTTT.

V is TRBV29-1 and J is TRBJ1-1, with TRBD1 matching over 8 bases. Trimming cost V 6 bases and J 1 base; bases outside gene matches: 7. The CDR3 has 14 amino acids. Germline V gene lookup returns CDR1 SQVTM and CDR2 ANQGSEA. The DNA for the CDR3 is TGCAGCGTCTGTCAGGGGGCCGGGAACACTGAAGCTTTCTTT. It translates to CSVCQGAGNTEAFF.

This chain joins TRBV5-1 and TRBJ2-7; 12 nucleotides line up with TRBD2. CDR1 SGHRS and CDR2 YFSETQ come from the germline V gene. CDR3 length: 16 residues. The junction had 5 bases not matched to a gene; V was cut back by 3 bases and J by 1 base. CDR3 sequence reads: CASSSGGTSGSYEQYF. DNA for the CDR3: TGCGCCAGCAGCTCTGGCGGGACTAGCGGGTCCTACGAGCAGTACTTC. Complete variable domain (other parts from reference TRBV5-1 and TRBJ2-7): KAGVTQTPRYLIKTRGQQVTLSCSPISGHRSVSWYQQTPGQGLQFLFEYFSETQRNKGNFPGRFSGRQFSNSRSEMNVSTLELGDSALYLCASSSGGTSGSYEQYFGPGTRLTVT.

CDR3 region: CASSSYSIRETQYF. The CDR3 DNA reads as TGTGCCAGCAGCTCCTATTCCATACGAGAGACCCAGTACTTC. The chain links TRBV7-9 to TRBJ2-5; D is uncertain. The CDR3 totals 14 residues. Germline V gene data show CDR1 as SEHNR and CDR2 as FQNEAQ (reference sequence). V lost 4 bases and J lost 4, with 13 bases in between.

The chain couples TRBV10-2 to TRBJ2-5, with TRBD1 matching over 11 bases. With V trimmed by 5 bases and J by 4 bases, 6 bases remained unmatched. The CDR3 length is 15 residues. The germline V gene has CDR1 WSHSY and CDR2 SAAADI. The CDR3 bases are TGCGCCAGCAGTAACCTAGGGACAGGGGGAGAGACCCAGTACTTC. Protein sequence: CASSNLGTGGETQYF.

The rearrangement links TRBV7-9 to TRBJ2-1, with TRBD2 matching 13 bases. V shed 4 bases and J 12 bases; nucleotides not matched to a gene: 12. CDR1 and CDR2 (germline): SEHNR, FQNEAQ (reference sequence). This CDR3 has 16 residues. CDR3 in DNA: TGTGCCAGCAGCTCTTCAGGACTAGCGGGAGCCTGGGGGCAGTTCTTC. This translates into CASSSSGLAGAWGQFF. The full variable domain, completed using reference TRBV7-9 and TRBJ2-1, is DTGVSQNPRHKITKRGQNVTFRCDPISEHNRLYWYRQTLGQGPEFLTYFQNEAQLEKSRLLSDRFSAERPKGSFSTLEIQRTEQGDSAMYLCASSSSGLAGAWGQFFGPGTRLTVL.

There are many counts of this clone. This sequence joins TRBV27 and TRBJ1-4; TRBD1 matches at 9 bases. V shed 5 bases, J shed 8 bases, and the junction held 9 bases outside the gene matches. The CDR3 consists of 15 residues. Germline V lookup: CDR1 MNHEY, CDR2 SMNVEV (reference sequence). The CDR3 region is CASSLLQGAGEKLFF. The CDR3 region has the DNA TGTGCCAGCAGTCTGCTACAGGGGGCTGGGGAAAAACTGTTTTTT.

Worth noting for this clone: This likely stems from a read error, as it lies one base from a far larger clone. The chain carries TRBV7-2 and TRBJ2-7; 8 positions match TRBD1. The CDR3 runs to 14 residues. Germline-derived CDR1 and CDR2 are SGHTA and FQGNSA. CDR3 nucleotide sequence: TGTGCCAGCAGCTTTTACAGGGGGACCTACGGGCAGTACTTC. Residues: CASSFYRGTYGQYF.

This clone was recorded a few times. The chain links TRBV6-1 to TRBJ2-2; 10 bases fit TRBD2. After removal of 3 bases from V and 4 bases from J, the junction contained 5 bases not matched to a gene. Germline loops: CDR1 MNHNS, CDR2 SASEGT. CDR3 length: 16 residues. DNA for the CDR3: TGTGCCAGCAGTGACATTAGCGGGAGGAGCACCGGGGAGCTGTTTTTT. It codes for CASSDISGRSTGELFF.

On this clone: This probably arose from a read error, given a far larger clone one base away. The chain links TRBV15 to TRBJ2-7, with D tentatively TRBD1 (6 bases). The germline V gene has CDR1 LNHNV and CDR2 YYDKDF (reference sequence). V lost 4 bases and J 8 bases, leaving 15 bases between the germline ends. CDR3 size: 13 residues. The CDR3 protein is CATSKGQMGKQYF. The CDR3 nucleotides read TGTGCCACCAGCAAAGGACAGATGGGGAAGCAGTACTTC. Based on the CDR3 plus reference TRBV15 and TRBJ2-7, the full variable domain is DAMVIQNPRYQVTQFGKPVTLSCSQTLNHNVMYWYQQKSSQAPKLLFHYYDKDFNNEADTPDNFQSRRPNTSFCFLDIRSPGLGDTAMYLCATSKGQMGKQYFGPGTRLTVT.

Worth noting for this clone: A far larger clone is a single base away, which makes a read error likely. V usage is TRBV11-2 and J usage is TRBJ2-3; 7 positions agree with TRBD1. V dropped 0 bases and J dropped 10; count of bases not matched to a gene: 10. The CDR3 runs 15 residues. Germline V gives CDR1 SGHAT, CDR2 FQNNGV. The CDR3 loop reads CASSLDSGGGDAQYF. CDR3 DNA: TGTGCCAGCAGCTTAGACTCAGGGGGTGGGGATGCGCAGTATTTT.

The chain employs TRBV7-9 and TRBJ1-2; D may be TRBD1 (5 bases). Germline assignment: CDR1 SEHNR and CDR2 FQNEAQ (reference sequence). With 4 bases removed from V and 6 bases from J, the gap between germline ends came to 12 bases. The CDR3 totals 13 residues. This CDR3 is CASSYRQENGYTF. The CDR3 coding sequence is TGTGCCAGCAGCTACAGGCAGGAGAATGGCTACACCTTC. Variable domain in full (rest from reference TRBV7-9 and TRBJ1-2): DTGVSQNPRHKITKRGQNVTFRCDPISEHNRLYWYRQTLGQGPEFLTYFQNEAQLEKSRLLSDRFSAERPKGSFSTLEIQRTEQGDSAMYLCASSYRQENGYTFGSGTRLTVV.

This chain joins TRBV25-1 and TRBJ1-1; the D gene is possibly TRBD1 (5 bases). The CDR3 has 14 amino acids. Per the germline V gene, CDR1 is MGHDK and CDR2 is SYGVNS. Trimming pared 4 bases from V and 4 bases from J, leaving 13 bases between. The CDR3 nucleotides read TGTGCCAGCAGTGCGGGGACGCAGGCCACTGAAGCTTTCTTT. This gives the protein CASSAGTQATEAFF.

The rearrangement uses TRBV11-2 and TRBJ2-1; 9 bases line up with TRBD1. Trimming removed 5 bases from V and 6 bases from J; junction bases left unmatched: 14. Germline V gene data show CDR1 as SGHAT and CDR2 as FQNNGV. This CDR3 region has 17 residues. This CDR3 reads CASSRKEGQGLGNEQFF. In DNA, the CDR3 is TGTGCCAGCAGCCGGAAGGAAGGACAGGGGTTGGGCAATGAGCAGTTCTTC.

The chain recombines TRBV28 with TRBJ1-3; 12 bases are shared with TRBD1. Germline assignment: CDR1 MDHEN and CDR2 SYDVKM. CDR3 size: 16 residues. Trimming removed 5 bases from V and 2 bases from J; junction bases left unmatched: 4. The CDR3 loop is CASSGGQGATGNTIYF. The CDR3, as DNA: TGTGCCAGCAGTGGGGGACAGGGGGCGACTGGAAACACCATATATTTT.

V and J are TRBV29-1 and TRBJ2-7; possibly TRBD2 for D (6 bases). The germline gives CDR1 SQVTM, CDR2 ANQGSEA. V was pared by 6 bases and J by 9 bases, with 21 bases between. The CDR3 consists of 13 residues. The CDR3 coding sequence is TGCAGCGTGGGAGGCGGGTCTCGTACCGGGCAGTACTTC. This sequence encodes CSVGGGSRTGQYF.

The V and J genes are TRBV6-4 and TRBJ2-7; D is unclear. Germline-derived CDR1 and CDR2 are MRHNA and SNTAGT. The CDR3 is made up of 16 amino acids. The V and J ends lost 3 bases and 1 base respectively, with 16 bases between them. CDR3 residues: CASSEAPVPESYEQYF. The CDR3 DNA sequence: TGTGCCAGCAGTGAAGCCCCGGTCCCGGAGTCCTACGAGCAGTACTTC.

The chain combines TRBV28 with TRBJ1-5, with D perhaps TRBD1 (6 bases). CDR3 length: 15 residues. Germline V CDR1 and CDR2: MDHEN, SYDVKM. The V and J ends lost 1 base and 2 bases respectively, with 9 bases between them. CDR3 residues: CASSLFRGGNQPQHF. The DNA for the CDR3 is TGTGCCAGCAGTTTATTCAGGGGCGGCAATCAGCCCCAGCATTTT.

The sample holds many counts of this clone. Other DNA sequences in this specimen translate into the identical CDR3. The chain couples TRBV30 to TRBJ1-2, with TRBD1 identical over 12 bases. J was trimmed by 4 bases and V by 1 base; bases with no gene match: 7. CDR1 GTSNPN and CDR2 SVGIG come from the germline V gene (reference sequence). This CDR3 spans 16 amino acids. CDR3 nucleotides: TGTGCCTGGAGTGCGGGACAGGGGGCTCCTATCTATGGCTACACCTTC. Protein sequence: CAWSAGQGAPIYGYTF.

This clone was seen more than once but under ten times. The J gene is TRBJ2-1, the V gene TRBV2, with 7 bases matching TRBD1. The CDR3 is 14 residues long. Germline loops: CDR1 SNHLY, CDR2 FYNNEI. The trim removed 4 bases at V and 8 bases at J, leaving 8 bases unmatched. DNA for the CDR3: TGTGCCAGCAGTGTTGGCAGGGGGTTGGATGAGCAGTTCTTC. As protein: CASSVGRGLDEQFF. Variable domain in full (rest from reference TRBV2 and TRBJ2-1): EPEVTQTPSHQVTQMGQEVILRCVPISNHLYFYWYRQILGQKVEFLVSFYNNEISEKSEIFDDQFSVERPDGSNFTLKIRSTKLEDSAMYFCASSVGRGLDEQFFGPGTRLTVL.

The rearrangement links TRBV7-2 to TRBJ2-1; 8 bases line up with TRBD2. The CDR3 is 15 residues long. J gave up 7 bases and V 1 base, and 6 bases lay outside the gene matches. Germline loops: CDR1 SGHTA, CDR2 FQGNSA. CDR3 residues: CASSLDYSGGNEQFF. As DNA, the CDR3 is TGTGCCAGCAGCTTAGATTATTCGGGAGGGAATGAGCAGTTCTTC.

This sequence joins TRBV27 and TRBJ1-5; D ambiguous. This CDR3 comprises 16 residues. Trimming removed 5 bases at V and 1 base at J, with 15 bases between. From germline, CDR1 is MNHEY and CDR2 SMNVEV (reference sequence). CDR3 protein: CASSPLTGLSNQPQHF. The CDR3 coding sequence is TGTGCCAGCAGTCCATTAACGGGTTTGAGCAATCAGCCCCAGCATTTT.

There are a few counts of this clone. V and J are TRBV19 and TRBJ1-5, with D unclear. The CDR3 has 18 amino acids. The V end was cut by 7 bases, the J end by 3 bases, with 25 bases between. Germline CDR1 reads LNHDA; CDR2 reads SQIVND (reference sequence). The CDR3 DNA reads TGTGCCAGTAACGGCGGACCAGAAAATCCCCCCTCCAATCAGCCCCAGCATTTT. Protein: CASNGGPENPPSNQPQHF.

The chain has TRBV10-3 and TRBJ1-2; weak D call: TRBD1 (5 bases). This CDR3 region has 12 residues. The V gene's germline CDR1 is ENHRY and CDR2 SYGVKD. V was pared by 11 bases and J by 0 bases, with 10 bases between. CDR3 nucleotides: TGTGCCTCAACAGGCCCTAACTATGGCTACACCTTC. Encoded protein: CASTGPNYGYTF.

Turning to this clone: A read error may account for a junction end that differs from germline. The chain is built from TRBV13 and TRBJ2-7; D tentatively reads TRBD1 or TRBD2 (5 bases each). Looked up from germline, CDR1 is PRHDT and CDR2 is FYEKMQ (reference sequence). The CDR3 spans 14 residues. The CDR3 spells CASRFGTLPMELYF. Written as DNA, the CDR3 is TGTGCCAGCAGATTCGGGACGCTCCCCATGGAGCTGTACTTC. The complete variable domain, with remaining parts taken from reference TRBV13 and TRBJ2-7, reads AAGVIQSPRHLIKEKRETATLKCYPIPRHDTVYWYQQGPGQDPQFLISFYEKMQSDKGSIPDRFSAQQFSDYHSELNMSSLELGDSALYFCASRFGTLPMELYFGPGTRLTVT.